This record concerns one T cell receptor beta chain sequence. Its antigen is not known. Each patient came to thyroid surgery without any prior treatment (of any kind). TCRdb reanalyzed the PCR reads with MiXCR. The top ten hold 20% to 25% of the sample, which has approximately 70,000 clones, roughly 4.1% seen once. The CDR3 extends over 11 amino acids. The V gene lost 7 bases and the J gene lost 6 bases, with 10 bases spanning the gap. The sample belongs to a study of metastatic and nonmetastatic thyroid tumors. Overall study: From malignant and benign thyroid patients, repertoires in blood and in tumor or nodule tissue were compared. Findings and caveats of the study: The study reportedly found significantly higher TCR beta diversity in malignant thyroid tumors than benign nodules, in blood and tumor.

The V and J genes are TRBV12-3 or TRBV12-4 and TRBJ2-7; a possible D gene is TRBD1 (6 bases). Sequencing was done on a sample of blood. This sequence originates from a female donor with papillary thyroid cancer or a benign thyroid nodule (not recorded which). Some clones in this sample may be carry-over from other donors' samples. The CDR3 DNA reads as TGTGCCAGCACAGGGGTATCCGAGCAGTACTTC. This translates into CASTGVSEQYF.